These 24 T cell receptor beta chains came from one sample sequenced in a study of early T cells in non-severe SARS-CoV-2 infection. TCRdb re-analysed the 5' RACE reads in MiXCR, keeping a single row per CDR3 protein. The sample has about 97,000 distinct CDR3 sequences, more than 9.5% seen once. The sample was whole blood, taken at baseline. These receptors all come from an adult who was a healthcare worker with PCR-confirmed SARS-CoV-2 infection or an uninfected control (not recorded which).

This CDR3 is CASSQDRGRVDSPLHF. The CDR3 DNA is TGTGCCAGCAGCCAAGATCGCGGCAGGGTTGATTCACCCCTCCACTTT. The genes are TRBV4-2 and TRBJ1-6; D perhaps matches TRBD1 (5 bases). V was trimmed by 0 bases and J by 8 bases, leaving 14 bases between them. Germline V gene sequence: CDR1 LGHNA, CDR2 YNFKEQ. The CDR3 extends over 16 amino acids.

This clonotype was seen only a few times. The V gene is TRBV7-6, the J gene TRBJ1-4; no clear D. CDR3 size: 15 residues. CDR1 SGHVS and CDR2 FNYEAQ come from the germline V gene. Trimming removed 5 bases from V and 4 bases from J, with 14 bases in between. The CDR3 sequence is CASSVEMGNNEKLFF. The CDR3 coding sequence is TGTGCCAGCAGCGTAGAAATGGGGAATAATGAAAAACTGTTTTTT.

This clonotype was counted at least ten times. The chain joins TRBV7-8 to TRBJ2-7; the D gene is possibly TRBD2 (6 bases). This CDR3 is built from 14 residues. Per germline, CDR1 SGHVS and CDR2 FQNEAQ. V was cut by 0 bases and J by 5 bases, with 11 bases left in between. CDR3 sequence (DNA): TGTGCCAGCAGCTTAGCGGTTTGGGGGGACGAGCAGTACTTC. Translation gives CASSLAVWGDEQYF. The entire variable domain, with the rest obtained from reference TRBV7-8 and TRBJ2-7, is as follows: GAGVSQSPRYKVAKRGQDVALRCDPISGHVSLFWYQQALGQGPEFLTYFQNEAQLDKSGLPSDRFFAERPEGSVSTLKIQRTQQEDSAVYLCASSLAVWGDEQYFGPGTRLTVT.

This clonotype has a count of ten or more. The CDR3, as DNA: TGCAGTGCTACAGTAGGGGTATGGAACACTGAAGCTTTCTTT. Translated, it gives CSATVGVWNTEAFF. This rearrangement joins TRBV20-1 to TRBJ1-1; the D gene is possibly TRBD1 (5 bases). V was pared by 4 bases and J by 1 base, with 13 bases between. Germline V gene sequence: CDR1 DFQATT, CDR2 SNEGSKA (reference sequence). This CDR3 region has 14 residues.

This clonotype was counted a few times. CDR3 DNA sequence: TGTGCCAGCAGCGTTGGCCGGGACTACAGGAAGACCCAGTACTTC. Encoded protein: CASSVGRDYRKTQYF. The rearrangement joins TRBV9 to TRBJ2-5, with 7 bases matching TRBD2. The CDR3 loop spans 15 amino acids. Germline CDR1 reads SGDLS; CDR2 reads YYNGEE. V shed 2 bases and J 6 bases; nucleotides not matched to a gene: 10.

V and J are TRBV6-1 and TRBJ2-5; perhaps TRBD2 as D (7 bases). Germline loops: CDR1 MNHNS, CDR2 SASEGT. The length of the CDR3 is 16 residues. Trimming pared 2 bases from V and 1 base from J, leaving 14 bases between. DNA for the CDR3: TGTGCCAGCAGTGAATTGGGCCGGGGGGCCCAAGAGACCCAGTACTTC. Its translation: CASSELGRGAQETQYF.

The genes are TRBV7-2 and TRBJ2-3, with 14 bases that match TRBD2. Germline lookup yields CDR1 SGHTA and CDR2 FQGNSA. CDR3 length: 17 residues. V lost 5 bases and J lost 5; bases outside the gene matches: 9. CDR3: CASSLRGLAGVLDTQYF. Written as DNA, the CDR3 is TGTGCCAGCAGCCTGAGGGGACTAGCGGGGGTTTTAGATACGCAGTATTTT.

This clonotype was found many times. The rearrangement joins TRBV5-1 to TRBJ2-1; possible D gene TRBD2, 5 bases. Between the trimmed V and J ends, which lost 3 bases and 0 bases, there was a span of 16 bases. This CDR3 is 17 amino acids long. The germline V gene encodes CDR1 SGHRS and CDR2 YFSETQ. The CDR3 is CASSSAAGSSSYNEQFF. In nucleotides, the CDR3 is TGCGCCAGCAGCTCCGCGGCGGGTTCGAGCTCCTACAATGAGCAGTTCTTC.

The V and J genes are TRBV3-1 and TRBJ1-2; no clear D. Germline V gene sequence: CDR1 LGHDT, CDR2 YNNKEL (reference sequence). Between the trimmed V and J ends, which lost 0 bases and 5 bases, there was a span of 13 bases. The CDR3 extends over 15 amino acids. Here the CDR3 reads CASSQDSWQKYGYTF. The CDR3, as DNA: TGTGCCAGCAGCCAAGATAGTTGGCAGAAGTATGGCTACACCTTC.

This clonotype showed up many times. The V and J genes are TRBV29-1 and TRBJ2-3; D unresolved. This CDR3 region has 11 residues. Trimming removed 7 bases at V and 3 bases at J, with 8 bases between. Germline values: CDR1 SQVTM, CDR2 ANQGSEA. The CDR3 DNA reads as TGCAGCGGTGGAGAGACAGATACGCAGTATTTT. It yields the protein CSGGETDTQYF.

In this sample, this clonotype turned up a few times. V is TRBV5-1 and J is TRBJ1-4; D unclear. CDR1 is SGHRS, CDR2 YFSETQ, per germline. This CDR3 region has 15 residues. Trimming pared 0 bases from V and 3 bases from J, leaving 9 bases between. The chain's CDR3 is CASSLVGRPNEKLFF. The DNA of the CDR3 is TGCGCCAGCAGCTTGGTCGGGCGACCTAATGAAAAACTGTTTTTT.

This clonotype was detected only a few times. This chain uses TRBV12-5 with TRBJ1-5; no firm D call. The germline gives CDR1 LGHNT, CDR2 FRNRAP. V gave up 0 bases and J gave up 7 bases, with 13 bases separating them. The CDR3 covers 15 residues. CDR3 bases: TGTGCTAGTGGTTTGGTAGGAGGGCTTGAACAGCCCCAGCATTTT. As protein: CASGLVGGLEQPQHF.

There are a few counts of this clonotype. The gene calls are TRBV20-1 and TRBJ1-2, with 10 positions matching TRBD1. J gave up 4 bases and V 5 bases, and 13 bases lay outside the gene matches. Per the germline V gene, CDR1 is DFQATT and CDR2 is SNEGSKA (reference sequence). This CDR3 has 16 residues. CDR3 in DNA: TGCAGTGCTCAGGGACAGGGGACCGTCTTCCCCTATGGCTACACCTTC. It is translated as CSAQGQGTVFPYGYTF.

The chain carries TRBV7-2 and TRBJ2-3; 7 bases align to TRBD2. This CDR3 comprises 16 residues. V lost 4 bases to trimming and J lost 2 bases; unmatched junction nucleotides: 9. Germline CDR1 SGHTA, CDR2 FQGNSA. In DNA form, the CDR3 reads TGTGCCAGCAGCTCGGGGGGAAGCAGATACACAGATACGCAGTATTTT. This translates into CASSSGGSRYTDTQYF.

This clonotype was found a few times. V is TRBV30 and J is TRBJ2-7; no clear D. The CDR3 consists of 14 residues. The V end was cut by 1 base, the J end by 4 bases, with 14 bases between. The V gene's germline CDR1 is GTSNPN and CDR2 SVGIG (reference sequence). The CDR3 region is CAWSAPRVRYEQYF. CDR3 nucleotides: TGTGCCTGGAGTGCTCCTCGGGTTCGGTACGAGCAGTACTTC.

Ten or more counts support this clonotype. The chain couples TRBV7-9 to TRBJ2-3; D not certain. The germline gives CDR1 SEHNR, CDR2 FQNEAQ (reference sequence). The length of the CDR3 is 16 residues. The V end was cut by 2 bases, the J end by 2 bases, with 14 bases between. CDR3 coding DNA: TGTGCCAGCAGCTTAATACCTCTCGTGGACACAGATACGCAGTATTTT. Translation gives CASSLIPLVDTDTQYF.

A few counts support this clonotype. The V call is TRBV7-6, the J call TRBJ1-2, with 11 bases that match TRBD1. This CDR3 contains 16 residues. Unmatched junction bases numbered 8, after V lost 0 bases and J lost 8 bases. CDR1 is SGHVS and CDR2 is FNYEAQ in the germline V gene. The CDR3 region has the DNA TGTGCCAGCAGCTTAGCTCGGACAGGGGGCGTATTCGGCTACACCTTC. Protein sequence: CASSLARTGGVFGYTF.

The rearrangement joins TRBV4-3 to TRBJ2-7; D is possibly TRBD1 (5 bases). Germline V gene lookup returns CDR1 LGHNA and CDR2 YSLEER. This CDR3 region has 13 residues. V shed 3 bases and J shed 9 bases, with 15 bases lying between them. The DNA of the CDR3 is TGCGCCAGCAGCCAGAACAGGCAGGCAAGGCAGTACTTC. Translation gives CASSQNRQARQYF.

As regards this clonotype: The DNA is left out, because the CDR3 cannot be placed on it with certainty; the CDR3 is given as TCRdb lists it. This sequence joins TRBV21-1 and TRBJ1-1; TRBD1 is the table's D call, not checked against the DNA. TRBV21-1 is a listed pseudogene. The CDR3 is made up of 14 amino acids, end residues included. The CDR3 here is CASFGQGAGTEAFF.

V is TRBV7-2 and J is TRBJ2-1; TRBD1 is a possible D gene (5 bases). Germline V lookup: CDR1 SGHTA, CDR2 FQGNSA. Trimming left V 6 bases short and J 1 base short, with 10 bases between. This CDR3 has 14 amino acids. The CDR3 region has the DNA TGTGCCAGCAGTCCAGACAGATCCTACAATGAGCAGTTCTTC. This translates into CASSPDRSYNEQFF. Based on the CDR3 plus reference TRBV7-2 and TRBJ2-1, the full variable domain is GAGVSQSPSNKVTEKGKDVELRCDPISGHTALYWYRQSLGQGLEFLIYFQGNSAPDKSGLPSDRFSAERTGGSVSTLTIQRTQQEDSAVYLCASSPDRSYNEQFFGPGTRLTVL.

This clonotype occurred many times. The chain has TRBV12-3 or TRBV12-4 and TRBJ2-1; 7 nucleotides align to TRBD2. The V gene end was trimmed by 6 bases and the J gene end by 4 bases; junction bases not matched to a gene: 15. The CDR3 sequence is 17 residues long. This CDR3 reads CASRQRTPSGGYNEQFF. The DNA for the CDR3 is TGTGCCAGCAGACAGAGAACCCCTAGCGGAGGATACAATGAGCAGTTCTTC.

This clonotype has only a few counts. This chain links TRBV20-1 with TRBJ2-3; unclear D gene. This CDR3 region has 13 residues. The germline V gene encodes CDR1 DFQATT and CDR2 SNEGSKA (reference sequence). V was cut by 0 bases and J by 2 bases, with 6 bases left in between. The CDR3 region is CSARDGNTDTQYF. The CDR3 DNA reads TGCAGTGCTAGAGACGGTAACACAGATACGCAGTATTTT.

This clonotype was picked up many times. V gene TRBV29-1 combines with J gene TRBJ1-6; D might be TRBD1 (5 bases). Deletions cut 6 bases from V and 10 bases from J, with 16 bases between. In germline, CDR1 is SQVTM, CDR2 ANQGSEA. The CDR3 extends over 13 amino acids. DNA for the CDR3: TGCAGCGTATCGGACACTGCCGGGTCACCCCTCCACTTT. It yields the protein CSVSDTAGSPLHF.

This clonotype was recorded a few times. This rearrangement joins TRBV28 to TRBJ2-4; D possibly corresponds to TRBD1 (5 bases). The CDR3 has 11 amino acids. The germline gives CDR1 MDHEN, CDR2 SYDVKM. Trimming removed 6 bases at V and 8 bases at J, with 8 bases between. CDR3 sequence (DNA): TGTGCCAGCAGCCCCAGGGACATTCAGTACTTC. Protein: CASSPRDIQYF.